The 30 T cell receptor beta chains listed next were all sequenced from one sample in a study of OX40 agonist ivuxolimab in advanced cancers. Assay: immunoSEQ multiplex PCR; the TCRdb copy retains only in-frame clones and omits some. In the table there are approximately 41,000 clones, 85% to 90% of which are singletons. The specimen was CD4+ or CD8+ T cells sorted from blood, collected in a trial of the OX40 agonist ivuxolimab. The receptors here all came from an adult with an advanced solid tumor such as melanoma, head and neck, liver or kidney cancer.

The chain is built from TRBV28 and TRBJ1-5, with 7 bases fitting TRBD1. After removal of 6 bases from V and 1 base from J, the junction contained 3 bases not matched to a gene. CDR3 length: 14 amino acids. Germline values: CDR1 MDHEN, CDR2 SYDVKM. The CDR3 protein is CASSPGQSNQPQHF. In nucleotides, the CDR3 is TGTGCCAGCAGCCCGGGACAGAGCAATCAGCCCCAGCATTTT.

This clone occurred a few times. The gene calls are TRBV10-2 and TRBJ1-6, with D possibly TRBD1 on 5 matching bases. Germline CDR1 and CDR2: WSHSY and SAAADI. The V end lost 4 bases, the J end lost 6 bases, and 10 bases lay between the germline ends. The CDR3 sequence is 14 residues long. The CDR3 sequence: CASSAGGTNSPLHF. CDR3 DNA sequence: TGCGCCAGCAGTGCGGGCGGGACTAATTCACCCCTCCACTTT.

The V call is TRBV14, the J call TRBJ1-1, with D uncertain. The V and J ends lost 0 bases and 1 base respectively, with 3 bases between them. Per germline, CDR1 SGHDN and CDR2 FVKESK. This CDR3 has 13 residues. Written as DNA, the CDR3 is TGTGCCAGCAGCCAAGACCGGAACACTGAAGCTTTCTTT. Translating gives CASSQDRNTEAFF.

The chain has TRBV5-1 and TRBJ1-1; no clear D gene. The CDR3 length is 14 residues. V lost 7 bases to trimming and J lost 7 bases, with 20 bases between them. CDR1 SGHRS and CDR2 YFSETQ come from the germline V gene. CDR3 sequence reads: CASLEDRPNGEAFF. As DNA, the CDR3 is TGCGCCAGCCTCGAAGATAGGCCGAACGGTGAAGCTTTCTTT.

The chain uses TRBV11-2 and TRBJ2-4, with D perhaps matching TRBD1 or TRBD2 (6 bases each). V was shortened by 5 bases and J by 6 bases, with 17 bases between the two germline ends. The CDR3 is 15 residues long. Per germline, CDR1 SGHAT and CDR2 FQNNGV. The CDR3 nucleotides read TGTGCCAGCAGCCTGGGGGGCCCCAATTTAAACATTCAGTACTTC. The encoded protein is CASSLGGPNLNIQYF. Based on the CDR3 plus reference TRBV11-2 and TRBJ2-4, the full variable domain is EAGVAQSPRYKIIEKRQSVAFWCNPISGHATLYWYQQILGQGPKLLIQFQNNGVVDDSQLPKDRFSAERLKGVDSTLKIQPAKLEDSAVYLCASSLGGPNLNIQYFGAGTRLSVL.

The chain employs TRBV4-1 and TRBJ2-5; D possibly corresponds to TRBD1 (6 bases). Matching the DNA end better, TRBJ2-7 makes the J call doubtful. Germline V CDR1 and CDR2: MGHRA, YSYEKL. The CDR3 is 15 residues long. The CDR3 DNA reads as TGCGCCAGCAGCCAAGGGAAGTGGGGGCCCTACGAGCAGTACTTC. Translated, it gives CASSQGKWGPYEQYF.

Here the CDR3 DNA reads TGTGCCAGCAGCAACCGGGTGGCGGGATACAATGAGCAGTTCTTC. Translated: CASSNRVAGYNEQFF. V and J are TRBV7-8 and TRBJ2-1, with D tentatively TRBD2 (6 bases). This CDR3 comprises 15 residues. Germline V CDR1 and CDR2: SGHVS, FQNEAQ. Trimming stripped 5 bases from V and 4 bases from J, with 15 bases between.

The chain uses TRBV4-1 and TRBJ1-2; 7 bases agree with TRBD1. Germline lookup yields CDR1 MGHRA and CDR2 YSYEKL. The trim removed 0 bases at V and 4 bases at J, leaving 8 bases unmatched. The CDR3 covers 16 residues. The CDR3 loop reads CASSQEGTAVSYGYTF. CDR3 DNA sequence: TGCGCCAGCAGCCAAGAGGGGACAGCTGTATCCTATGGCTACACCTTC.

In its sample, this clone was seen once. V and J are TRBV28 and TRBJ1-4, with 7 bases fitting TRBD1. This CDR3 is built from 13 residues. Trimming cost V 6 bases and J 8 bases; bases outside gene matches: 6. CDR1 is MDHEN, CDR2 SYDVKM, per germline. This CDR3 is CASRATGDEKLFF. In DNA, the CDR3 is TGTGCCAGCAGGGCAACAGGGGACGAAAAACTGTTTTTT.

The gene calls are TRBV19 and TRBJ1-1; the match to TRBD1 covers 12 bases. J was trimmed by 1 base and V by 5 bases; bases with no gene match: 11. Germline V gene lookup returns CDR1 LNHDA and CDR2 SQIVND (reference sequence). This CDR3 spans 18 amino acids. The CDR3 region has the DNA TGTGCCAGTAGTTTTTGGGCCGGGACAGGGGGCCGGAACACTGAAGCTTTCTTT. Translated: CASSFWAGTGGRNTEAFF.

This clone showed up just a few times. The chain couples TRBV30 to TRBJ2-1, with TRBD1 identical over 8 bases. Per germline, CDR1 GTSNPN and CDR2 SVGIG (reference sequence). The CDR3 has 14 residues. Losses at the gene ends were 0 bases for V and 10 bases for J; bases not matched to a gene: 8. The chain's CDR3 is CAWSVGTGLGEQFF. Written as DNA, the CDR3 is TGTGCCTGGAGTGTAGGGACAGGCCTAGGGGAGCAGTTCTTC.

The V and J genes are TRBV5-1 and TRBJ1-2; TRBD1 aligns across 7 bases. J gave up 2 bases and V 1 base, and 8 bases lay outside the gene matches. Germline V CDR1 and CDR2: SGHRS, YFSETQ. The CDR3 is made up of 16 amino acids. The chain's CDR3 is CASSLTGDSLNYGYTF. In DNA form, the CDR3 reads TGCGCCAGCAGCTTGACCGGGGACAGCTTGAACTATGGCTACACCTTC.

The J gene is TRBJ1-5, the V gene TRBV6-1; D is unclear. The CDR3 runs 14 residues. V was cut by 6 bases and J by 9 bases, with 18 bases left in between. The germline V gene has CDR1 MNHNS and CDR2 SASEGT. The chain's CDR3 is CASSPTDPRRPQHF. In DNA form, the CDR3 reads TGTGCCAGCAGCCCTACGGACCCCCGTCGGCCCCAGCATTTT.

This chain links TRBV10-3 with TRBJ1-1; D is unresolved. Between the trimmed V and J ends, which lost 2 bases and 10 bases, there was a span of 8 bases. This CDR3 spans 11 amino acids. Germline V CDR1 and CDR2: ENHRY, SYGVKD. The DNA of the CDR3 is TGTGCCATCAGTGAGGGGTTCGGAGCTTTCTTT. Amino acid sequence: CAISEGFGAFF.

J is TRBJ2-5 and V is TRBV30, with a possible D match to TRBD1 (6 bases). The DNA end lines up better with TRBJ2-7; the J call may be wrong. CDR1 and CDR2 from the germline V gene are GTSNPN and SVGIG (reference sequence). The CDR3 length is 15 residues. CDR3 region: CAWSAGTFVDREQYF. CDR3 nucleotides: TGTGCCTGGAGTGCCGGGACATTCGTCGATCGCGAGCAGTACTTC.

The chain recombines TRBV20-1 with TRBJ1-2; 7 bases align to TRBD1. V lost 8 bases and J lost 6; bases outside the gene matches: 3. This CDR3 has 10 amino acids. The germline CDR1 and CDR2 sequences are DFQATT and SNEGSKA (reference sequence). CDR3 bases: TGCAGTCCAGGACAGGATGGCTACACCTTC. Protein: CSPGQDGYTF.

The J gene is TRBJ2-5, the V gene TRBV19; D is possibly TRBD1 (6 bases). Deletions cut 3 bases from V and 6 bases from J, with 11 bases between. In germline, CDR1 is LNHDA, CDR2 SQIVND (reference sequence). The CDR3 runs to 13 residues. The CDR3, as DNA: TGTGCCAGTAGTATGGGGGCCCCAAAGACCCAGTACTTC. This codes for CASSMGAPKTQYF.

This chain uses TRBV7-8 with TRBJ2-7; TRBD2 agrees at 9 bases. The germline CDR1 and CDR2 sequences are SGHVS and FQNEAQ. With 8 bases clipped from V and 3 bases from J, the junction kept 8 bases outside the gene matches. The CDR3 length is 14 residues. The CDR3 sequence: CASCRTSVNYEQYF. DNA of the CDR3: TGTGCCAGCTGCCGGACTAGCGTAAACTACGAGCAGTACTTC.

CDR3 sequence (DNA): TGTGCCAGCAGTGAAATCCCGGGACTAGCCCTCAGCTACGAGCAGTACTTC. It specifies CASSEIPGLALSYEQYF. This chain joins TRBV2 and TRBJ2-7, with 9 nucleotides matching TRBD2. V lost 2 bases, J lost 3 bases, and 11 bases stayed unmatched. This CDR3 comprises 17 residues. Germline V gives CDR1 SNHLY, CDR2 FYNNEI.

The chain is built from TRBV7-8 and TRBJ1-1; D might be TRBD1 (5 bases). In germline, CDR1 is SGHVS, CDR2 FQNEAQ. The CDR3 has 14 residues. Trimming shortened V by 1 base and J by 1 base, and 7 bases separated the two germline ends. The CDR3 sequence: CASSLVGQNTEAFF. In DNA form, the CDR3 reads TGTGCCAGCAGCTTAGTAGGACAGAACACTGAAGCTTTCTTT.

The CDR3 loop reads CASSQGRTDQETQYF. The CDR3 nucleotides read TGTGCCAGCAGCCAGGGGAGGACAGATCAAGAGACCCAGTACTTC. The chain couples TRBV4-2 to TRBJ2-5, with D perhaps TRBD1 or TRBD2 (6 bases each). CDR1 and CDR2 from the germline V gene are LGHNA and YNFKEQ. Trimming removed 3 bases from V and 2 bases from J, with 13 bases in between. The CDR3 runs 15 residues.

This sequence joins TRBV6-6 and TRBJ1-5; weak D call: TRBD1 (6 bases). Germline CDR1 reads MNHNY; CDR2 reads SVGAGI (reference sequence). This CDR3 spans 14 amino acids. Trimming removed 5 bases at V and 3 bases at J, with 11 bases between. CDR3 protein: CASSDRDTNQPQHF. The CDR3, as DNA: TGTGCCAGCAGTGACCGGGACACCAATCAGCCCCAGCATTTT.

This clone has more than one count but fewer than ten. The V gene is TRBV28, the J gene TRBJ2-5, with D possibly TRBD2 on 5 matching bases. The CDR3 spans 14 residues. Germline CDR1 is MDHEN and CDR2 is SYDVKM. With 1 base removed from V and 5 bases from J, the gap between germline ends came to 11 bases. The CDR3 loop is CASSLLAGGETQYF. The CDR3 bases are TGTGCCAGCAGTTTATTAGCCGGCGGGGAGACCCAGTACTTC.

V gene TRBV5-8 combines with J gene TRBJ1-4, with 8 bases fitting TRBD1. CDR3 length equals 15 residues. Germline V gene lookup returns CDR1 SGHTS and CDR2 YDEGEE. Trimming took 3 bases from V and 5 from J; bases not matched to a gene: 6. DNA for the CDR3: TGTGCCAGCAGCTCTCCGGGGACAGGAAATGAAAAACTGTTTTTT. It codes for CASSSPGTGNEKLFF.

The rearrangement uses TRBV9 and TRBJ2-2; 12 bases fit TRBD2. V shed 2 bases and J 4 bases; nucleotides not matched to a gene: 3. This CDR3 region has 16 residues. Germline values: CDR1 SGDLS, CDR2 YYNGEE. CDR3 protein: CASSVGTSGFTGELFF. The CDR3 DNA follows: TGTGCCAGCAGCGTTGGGACTAGCGGGTTCACCGGGGAGCTGTTTTTT.

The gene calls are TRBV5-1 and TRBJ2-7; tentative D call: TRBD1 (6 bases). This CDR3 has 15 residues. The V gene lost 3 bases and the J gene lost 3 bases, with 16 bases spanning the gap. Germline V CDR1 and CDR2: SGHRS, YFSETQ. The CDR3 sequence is CASSSQQGSNYEQYF. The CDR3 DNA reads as TGCGCCAGCAGCTCCCAACAGGGTTCCAACTACGAGCAGTACTTC.

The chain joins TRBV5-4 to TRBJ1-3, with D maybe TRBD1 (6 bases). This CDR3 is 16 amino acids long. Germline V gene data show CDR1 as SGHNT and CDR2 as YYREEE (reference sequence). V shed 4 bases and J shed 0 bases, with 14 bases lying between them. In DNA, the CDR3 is TGTGCCAGCAGCCAACCGACAGGTTCCTCTGGAAACACCATATATTTT. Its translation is CASSQPTGSSGNTIYF.

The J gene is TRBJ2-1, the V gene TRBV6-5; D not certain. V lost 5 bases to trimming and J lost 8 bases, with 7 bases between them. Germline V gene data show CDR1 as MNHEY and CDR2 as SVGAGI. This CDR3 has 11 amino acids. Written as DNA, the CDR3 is TGTGCCAGCAGTGACGTGGATGAGCAGTTCTTC. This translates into CASSDVDEQFF.

CDR3 sequence reads: CASSQDLTSTGTQYF. The CDR3 DNA sequence: TGTGCCAGCAGCCAAGACCTGACTAGCACGGGGACCCAGTACTTC. The V and J genes are TRBV4-2 and TRBJ2-5; 7 bases are a match to TRBD2. CDR3 length equals 15 residues. The V segment lost 0 bases and the J segment 7 bases; nucleotides outside the gene matches: 8. Germline assignment: CDR1 LGHNA and CDR2 YNFKEQ.

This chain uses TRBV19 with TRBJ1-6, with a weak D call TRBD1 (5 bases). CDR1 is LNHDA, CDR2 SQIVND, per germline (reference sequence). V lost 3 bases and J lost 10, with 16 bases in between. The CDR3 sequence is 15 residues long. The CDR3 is CASSIGQNHASPLHF. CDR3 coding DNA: TGTGCCAGTAGTATTGGACAAAATCACGCGTCACCCCTCCACTTT.